This TCR beta chain comes out of a study of blood T cell repertoires in COVID-19. Study as a whole: Sites in the United States, Italy and Spain provided acute and convalescent COVID-19 samples. T cells, B-cell-depleted T cells, or PBMCs provided the cDNA or gDNA that served as material.

In the source study's methods: Amplification from reference gene primers served as the basis for estimated nucleated cell counts. The table came from immunoSEQ multiplex PCR; TCRdb's copy has only in-frame clones and leaves some out. V, J and clone size are those of that table, while D and trimming were read from the DNA. The sample has 190,000 or so clones, about 81% seen once. A Seattle source enrolled patients during active infection and followed them longitudinally. The CDR3 length is 14 residues. The germline V gene has CDR1 SQVTM and CDR2 ANQGSEA. J lost 2 bases, V lost 3 bases, and 2 bases had no gene match.

The receptor was derived from a woman over 75 with COVID-19, enrolled during active disease. The sequenced sample consisted of peripheral blood. This chain uses TRBV29-1 with TRBJ2-7, with 12 bases aligning to TRBD2. In DNA, the CDR3 is TGCAGCGTTGAGGGACTAGCGGGTACCTACGAGCAGTACTTC. It encodes CSVEGLAGTYEQYF.